One and the same sample provided the 25 T cell receptor beta chains below, sequenced in a study of T-cell memory formation after mild COVID-19. TCRdb fed the 5' RACE reads into MiXCR, producing one record per CDR3 protein. The repertoire includes 380,000 or so distinct CDR3 sequences, over 13% of them detected once, and less than 25% sits in the top ten. What was sequenced was PBMCs or a T cell subset sorted from them (not recorded which). All receptors come from a man between 18 and 29 years old who had mild COVID-19 (a few samples of this study predate the infection). Cell type and time point are not known.

The genes are TRBV5-1 and TRBJ2-3; no reliable D call. Germline V lookup: CDR1 SGHRS, CDR2 YFSETQ. V lost 7 bases and J lost 0, with 6 bases in between. The length of the CDR3 is 12 residues. CDR3 coding DNA: TGCGCCAGCCGGCGTAGCACAGATACGCAGTATTTT. Translation: CASRRSTDTQYF.

The chain links TRBV11-2 to TRBJ2-5, with TRBD2 as a possible D gene (6 bases). The CDR3 spans 14 residues. Germline V gene sequence: CDR1 SGHAT, CDR2 FQNNGV. Trimming took off 7 bases at V and 5 bases at J, with 17 bases between the two ends. The CDR3 nucleotides are TGTGCCAGCACCCCCCGGGGGTCGGGCGAGACCCAGTACTTC. It yields the protein CASTPRGSGETQYF.

This clonotype was recorded many times. This chain links TRBV6-1 with TRBJ1-3; D call uncertain. Deletions cut 2 bases from V and 0 bases from J, with 17 bases between. CDR1 is MNHNS, CDR2 SASEGT, per germline. The CDR3 has 18 amino acids. The CDR3 nucleotides are TGTGCCAGCAGTGAATACTGGAGGAAGGCCGCCTCTGGAAACACCATATATTTT. Protein sequence: CASSEYWRKAASGNTIYF.

This clonotype appeared a few times. The chain has TRBV7-2 and TRBJ2-3; 8 bases line up with TRBD2. The CDR3 contains 17 residues. Trimming at V came to 2 bases and at J to 3 bases, leaving 10 bases not matched to a gene. The germline CDR1 and CDR2 sequences are SGHTA and FQGNSA. Here the CDR3 DNA reads TGTGCCAGCAGCTTAACTCGGGGCGGGGGGCAGACAGATACGCAGTATTTT. This encodes CASSLTRGGGQTDTQYF. Looking up the rest from reference TRBV7-2 and TRBJ2-3 gives the full variable domain: GAGVSQSPSNKVTEKGKDVELRCDPISGHTALYWYRQSLGQGLEFLIYFQGNSAPDKSGLPSDRFSAERTGGSVSTLTIQRTQQEDSAVYLCASSLTRGGGQTDTQYFGPGTRLTVL.

There are many counts of this clonotype. The V gene is TRBV25-1, the J gene TRBJ2-2, with TRBD2 matching 11 bases. V was clipped by 5 bases and J by 6 bases; unmatched bases: 5. The germline V gene encodes CDR1 MGHDK and CDR2 SYGVNS. This CDR3 spans 15 amino acids. The CDR3 sequence is CASSFSGGAPGELFF. The CDR3 nucleotides are TGTGCCAGCAGTTTTAGCGGGGGGGCGCCCGGGGAGCTGTTTTTT.

This clonotype was seen a handful of times. The chain has TRBV4-3 and TRBJ2-5; tentative D call: TRBD2 (5 bases). Per the germline V gene, CDR1 is LGHNA and CDR2 is YSLEER. The V end lost 0 bases, the J end lost 1 base, and 9 bases lay between the germline ends. The length of the CDR3 is 15 residues. CDR3 sequence: CASSQEVGVQETQYF. Here the CDR3 DNA reads TGCGCCAGCAGCCAAGAGGTCGGGGTCCAAGAGACCCAGTACTTC.

This clonotype was seen many times. This chain connects TRBV6-5 to TRBJ1-2; D might be TRBD1 (5 bases). The CDR3 length is 16 residues. Germline V gene lookup returns CDR1 MNHEY and CDR2 SVGAGI. V was cut by 0 bases and J by 4 bases, with 15 bases left in between. The CDR3 coding sequence is TGTGCCAGCAGTTACTCGGGGCAGGGTAGTTTCTATGGCTACACCTTC. Amino acids: CASSYSGQGSFYGYTF.

The rearrangement uses TRBV18 and TRBJ1-5; D gene uncertain. The CDR3 has 14 amino acids. Trimming took off 3 bases at V and 5 bases at J, with 11 bases between the two ends. Germline V gene lookup returns CDR1 KGHSH and CDR2 LQKENI. The DNA of the CDR3 is TGTGCCAGCTCACCCATAGGCGGCGATCAGCCCCAGCATTTT. Its translation: CASSPIGGDQPQHF. The full variable domain, in which reference TRBV18 and TRBJ1-5 provide the parts outside the CDR3, is NAGVMQNPRHLVRRRGQEARLRCSPMKGHSHVYWYRQLPEEGLKFMVYLQKENIIDESGMPKERFSAEFPKEGPSILRIQQVVRGDSAAYFCASSPIGGDQPQHFGDGTRLSIL.

The rearrangement links TRBV3-1 to TRBJ2-3; D is ambiguous. The germline CDR1 and CDR2 sequences are LGHDT and YNNKEL (reference sequence). The V end was cut by 4 bases, the J end by 3 bases, with 8 bases between. The CDR3 covers 13 residues. The CDR3 sequence: CASSRKWTDTQYF. The CDR3, as DNA: TGTGCCAGCAGCCGAAAGTGGACAGATACGCAGTATTTT.

J is TRBJ2-3 and V is TRBV24-1, with TRBD2 matching 9 bases. V lost 1 base and J lost 0; bases outside the gene matches: 1. This CDR3 comprises 16 residues. Germline values: CDR1 KGHDR, CDR2 SFDVKD. The CDR3 here is CATSDFSGGSTDTQYF. CDR3 DNA sequence: TGTGCCACCAGTGATTTTAGCGGGGGAAGCACAGATACGCAGTATTTT.

In this sample, this clonotype turned up many times. V is TRBV6-5 and J is TRBJ2-1; weak D call: TRBD2 (6 bases). Trimming removed 0 bases from V and 0 bases from J, with 9 bases in between. This CDR3 region has 16 residues. The germline gives CDR1 MNHEY, CDR2 SVGAGI. The CDR3 loop reads CASSYSGLRSYNEQFF. CDR3 DNA sequence: TGTGCCAGCAGTTACTCGGGACTTCGCTCCTACAATGAGCAGTTCTTC.

This clonotype showed up many times. The chain combines TRBV4-2 with TRBJ2-2; unclear D gene. Trimming removed 0 bases at V and 6 bases at J, with 5 bases between. The CDR3 is 13 residues long. Germline CDR1 and CDR2: LGHNA and YNFKEQ. The CDR3 nucleotides read TGTGCCAGCAGCCAAGACAGGCCCGGGGAGCTGTTTTTT. It yields the protein CASSQDRPGELFF.

This clonotype was counted at least ten times. The chain couples TRBV5-1 to TRBJ2-5; D call uncertain. V shed 3 bases and J shed 0 bases, with 3 bases lying between them. The CDR3 has 12 amino acids. Per the germline V gene, CDR1 is SGHRS and CDR2 is YFSETQ. The CDR3 loop is CASSYNQETQYF. CDR3 bases: TGCGCCAGCAGCTACAACCAAGAGACCCAGTACTTC.

Only a few counts were recorded for this clonotype. The chain carries TRBV7-9 and TRBJ1-5; D is perhaps TRBD1 (5 bases). The CDR3 covers 14 residues. V dropped 7 bases and J dropped 9 bases, with 19 bases sitting between them. Germline CDR1 and CDR2: SEHNR and FQNEAQ (reference sequence). The CDR3 region is CASTLGANETPQHF. CDR3 DNA: TGTGCCAGCACCCTTGGGGCAAACGAAACGCCCCAGCATTTT. Full variable domain (remainder filled in from reference TRBV7-9 and TRBJ1-5): DTGVSQNPRHKITKRGQNVTFRCDPISEHNRLYWYRQTLGQGPEFLTYFQNEAQLEKSRLLSDRFSAERPKGSFSTLEIQRTEQGDSAMYLCASTLGANETPQHFGDGTRLSIL.

The V and J genes are TRBV7-2 and TRBJ2-5; 8 bases agree with TRBD1. Germline CDR1 is SGHTA and CDR2 is FQGNSA. The length of the CDR3 is 13 residues. J was trimmed by 3 bases and V by 7 bases; bases with no gene match: 4. CDR3: CASTQGAKETQYF. The CDR3 bases are TGTGCCAGCACCCAGGGGGCGAAAGAGACCCAGTACTTC.

The chain is built from TRBV12-3 or TRBV12-4 and TRBJ2-2; D unresolved. The CDR3 consists of 14 residues. With 4 bases removed from V and 1 base from J, the gap between germline ends came to 7 bases. CDR3 sequence (DNA): TGTGCCAGCAGTTCGCTAGGGAACACCGGGGAGCTGTTTTTT. Amino acid sequence: CASSSLGNTGELFF.

This sequence joins TRBV5-1 and TRBJ2-1; 11 positions match TRBD2. Looked up from germline, CDR1 is SGHRS and CDR2 is YFSETQ. The CDR3 is made up of 17 amino acids. Trimming took 4 bases from V and 2 from J; bases not matched to a gene: 8. The CDR3 DNA follows: TGCGCCAGCAGCCTACTAGCGGGGGACCTACCCTACAATGAGCAGTTCTTC. Protein: CASSLLAGDLPYNEQFF.

This clonotype was detected only a few times. This sequence joins TRBV7-2 and TRBJ1-2; weak D call: TRBD1 (6 bases). CDR3 length: 16 residues. CDR1 SGHTA and CDR2 FQGNSA come from the germline V gene. V was trimmed by 3 bases and J by 5 bases, leaving 19 bases between them. The CDR3, as DNA: TGTGCCAGCAGCTTTACTCTGGGGGCCGCAAGTTATGGCTACACCTTC. It is translated as CASSFTLGAASYGYTF.

This clonotype was observed a few times. The chain employs TRBV29-1 and TRBJ1-2, with TRBD1 matching 9 bases. CDR3 length: 12 amino acids. CDR1 and CDR2 (germline): SQVTM, ANQGSEA. The trim removed 7 bases at V and 3 bases at J, leaving 3 bases unmatched. CDR3 sequence: CSGRTGDYGYTF. The CDR3 bases are TGCAGCGGGAGGACAGGGGACTATGGCTACACCTTC.

The J gene is TRBJ1-3, the V gene TRBV4-1, with unresolved D. Germline lookup yields CDR1 MGHRA and CDR2 YSYEKL. The CDR3 has 14 residues. V lost 4 bases, J lost 4 bases, and 11 bases lay in between. In DNA, the CDR3 is TGCGCCAGCAGCCGCGCTGGCGGGGGAAACACCATATATTTT. This sequence encodes CASSRAGGGNTIYF.

The sample holds a few counts of this clonotype. The chain combines TRBV6-6 with TRBJ1-6; D is possibly TRBD1 (5 bases). Trimming took 7 bases from V and 10 from J, leaving 17 bases between them. This CDR3 region has 14 residues. CDR1 and CDR2 from the germline V gene are MNHNY and SVGAGI (reference sequence). The CDR3, as DNA: TGTGCCAGCACCGAGCGGGAGAGGGGCTCACCCCTCCACTTT. Translation gives CASTERERGSPLHF.

This clonotype was counted at least ten times. V usage is TRBV20-1 and J usage is TRBJ2-1; TRBD1 might be the D (5 bases). Trimming removed 6 bases from V and 5 bases from J, with 20 bases in between. Germline V gene lookup returns CDR1 DFQATT and CDR2 SNEGSKA (reference sequence). The CDR3 runs 15 residues. In DNA form, the CDR3 reads TGCAGTGCCCCGGCCTACAGGCAAAATGACAATGAGCAGTTCTTC. Protein: CSAPAYRQNDNEQFF.

V and J are TRBV6-6 and TRBJ2-3, with 7 bases identical to TRBD1. V trimming: 2 bases; J trimming: 4 bases; junction bases outside the gene matches: 6. Per germline, CDR1 MNHNY and CDR2 SVGAGI (reference sequence). This CDR3 comprises 15 residues. The CDR3 region is CASSYLEGAADTQYF. CDR3 coding DNA: TGTGCCAGCAGTTACCTTGAGGGGGCCGCAGATACGCAGTATTTT.

This clonotype has just a few counts. V is TRBV7-2 and J is TRBJ2-7, with D perhaps matching TRBD2 (5 bases). The CDR3 totals 13 residues. Trimming pared 5 bases from V and 1 base from J, leaving 9 bases between. Germline CDR1 is SGHTA and CDR2 is FQGNSA. In DNA, the CDR3 is TGTGCCAGCAGCCCCCGGGAATCCTACGAGCAGTACTTC. Translated: CASSPRESYEQYF.

CDR3 sequence: CASSQEGRGWDEQYF. CDR3 nucleotides: TGCGCCAGCAGCCAAGAAGGGCGGGGATGGGACGAGCAGTACTTC. The J gene is TRBJ2-7, the V gene TRBV4-1; D is perhaps TRBD2 (6 bases). The CDR3 is 15 amino acids. The germline V gene has CDR1 MGHRA and CDR2 YSYEKL. The V end lost 0 bases, the J end lost 5 bases, and 14 bases lay between the germline ends.